Given below is one T cell receptor beta chain in context. The entry originates in a study of blood T cell repertoires in COVID-19. Trimming shortened V by 5 bases and J by 2 bases, and 10 bases separated the two germline ends. The CDR3 has 13 amino acids. The germline gives CDR1 SEHNR, CDR2 FQNEAQ (reference sequence). The repertoire was sequenced with immunoSEQ multiplex PCR; TCRdb's copy has only in-frame clones and lacks some. The sample lists 200,000 to 250,000 clones, about 85% seen once, with 2.9% in the top ten. This chain uses TRBV7-9 with TRBJ2-7, with TRBD2 as a possible D gene (5 bases). The receptor comes from a man between 45 and 60 years old who had recovered from COVID-19. What was sequenced was peripheral blood. The CDR3: CASSPSGAYEQYF. In nucleotides, the CDR3 is TGTGCCAGCAGCCCGAGCGGAGCCTACGAGCAGTACTTC.